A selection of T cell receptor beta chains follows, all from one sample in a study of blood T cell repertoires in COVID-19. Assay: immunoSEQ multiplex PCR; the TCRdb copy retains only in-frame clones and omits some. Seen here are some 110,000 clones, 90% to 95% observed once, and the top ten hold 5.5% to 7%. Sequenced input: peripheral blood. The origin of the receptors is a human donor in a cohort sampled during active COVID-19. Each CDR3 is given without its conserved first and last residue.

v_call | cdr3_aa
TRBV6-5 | ASSYPRTGNNQPQH
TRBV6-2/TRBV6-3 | ASSYSRDTQY
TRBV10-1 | ASSEGRYYGYT
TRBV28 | ASSPVSSNTEAF
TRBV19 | ASSVTGAPYGYT
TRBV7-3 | ASSAGGANYGYT
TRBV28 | ASRSGTGVEKLF
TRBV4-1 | ASSPPGQGGETQY
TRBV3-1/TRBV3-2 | ASSFDSGSYNEQF
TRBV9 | ASSVSGGAFGETQY
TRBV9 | ASSLTGTKWNEQF
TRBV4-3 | ASSQDPAGGGYEQY
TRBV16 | ASSPHDRGVAYQPQH
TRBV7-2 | ASSPEGYRNQPQH
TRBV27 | ASSLSRQGANEQY
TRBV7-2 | ASSWGQGYEQY
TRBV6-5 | ASTPRDRLPEQY
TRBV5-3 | ARSARDRGRTDTQY
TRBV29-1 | SVRTVFGEAF
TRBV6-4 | AQVYGYEQY
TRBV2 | ASRAHDSRDYEQY
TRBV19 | ASSSDRYGYT
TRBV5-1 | ASSLEGGPVYEQY
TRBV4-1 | ASSQDQGATQY
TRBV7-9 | ASSSVSGNEQF
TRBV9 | ASSGDNGEGAF
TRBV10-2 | ASSSSGTSGAF
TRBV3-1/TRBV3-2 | ASSHTRTSGDYEQF
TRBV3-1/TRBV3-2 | ASSPQGSRATYEQY
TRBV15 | ATSSKLAGPYEQY
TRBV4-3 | ASSPRTGDVTQY
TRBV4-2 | ASSQDSGGMYTEAF
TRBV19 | ASSWDIYSNQPQH
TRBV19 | ASRVGYEQY
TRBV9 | ASSEQGGQETQY
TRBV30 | AYLGHGIGTTYEQY
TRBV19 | ASSILSGTDNEKLF
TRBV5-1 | ASSLSGGPYNEQF
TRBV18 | ASSPQGMNTEAF
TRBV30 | AGRGTGSGELF
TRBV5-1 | ASSVLRGGGNEQF
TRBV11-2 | ASSLVLGWTGTYEQY